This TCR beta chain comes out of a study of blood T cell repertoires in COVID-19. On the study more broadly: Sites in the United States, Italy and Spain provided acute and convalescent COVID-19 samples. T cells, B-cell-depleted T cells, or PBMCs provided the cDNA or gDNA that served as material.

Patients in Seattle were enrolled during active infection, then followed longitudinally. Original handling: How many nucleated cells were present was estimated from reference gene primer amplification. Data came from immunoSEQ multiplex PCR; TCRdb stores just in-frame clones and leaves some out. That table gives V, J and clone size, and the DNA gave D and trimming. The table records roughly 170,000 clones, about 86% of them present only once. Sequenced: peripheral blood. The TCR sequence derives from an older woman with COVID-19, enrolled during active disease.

In DNA, the CDR3 is TGTGCCAGCAGTCCCGGGACAGTTTATGGCTACACCTTC. Amino acids: CASSPGTVYGYTF. The chain combines TRBV12-3 or TRBV12-4 with TRBJ1-2; 7 nucleotides agree with TRBD1. CDR3 length equals 13 residues. V lost 5 bases, J lost 5 bases, and 5 bases stayed unmatched.